The clone carrying this T cell receptor beta chain was found a few times. Its matching antigen is unknown. The sample is drawn from a study of metastatic and nonmetastatic thyroid tumors. Study-level background: Malignant and benign thyroid patients had repertoires compared in peripheral blood and tumor or nodule tissue.

All patients were untreated before thyroid surgery. Broader study findings: Within blood and tumor, benign nodules reportedly had significantly lower TCR beta diversity than malignant thyroid tumors did.

The CDR3 covers 17 residues. In germline, CDR1 is MNHEY, CDR2 SVGEGT. V lost 6 bases, J lost 7 bases, and 17 bases stayed unmatched. Per the original data handling: CDR3 was compared across clinicopathological groups, and the resulting differences were used to build a distant-metastasis classifier for papillary thyroid cancer. TCRdb re-called the PCR reads via MiXCR. TCRdb, rather than the study authors, made the V and J calls. The sample has around 3,600 clones; over 30% are singletons. This chain joins TRBV6-2 or TRBV6-3 and TRBJ1-2; 10 bases agree with TRBD1. This sequence was found in a male donor with papillary thyroid cancer or a benign thyroid nodule (not recorded which). Some clones in this sample may be carry-over from other donors' samples. Sequencing was carried out using adjacent normal tissue. CDR3 amino acids: CASSHSPKGQGVGGYTF. As DNA, the CDR3 is TGTGCCAGCAGCCACTCACCAAAAGGACAGGGGGTTGGTGGCTACACCTTC.